This paragraph reports one T cell receptor beta chain. The sample comes from a study of blood T cell repertoires in COVID-19. The wider study: There were acute and convalescent COVID-19 samples, and they came from the United States, Italy and Spain.

The CDR3 runs 16 residues. Looked up from germline, CDR1 is SGHRS and CDR2 is YFSETQ. Trimming pared 3 bases from V and 2 bases from J, leaving 16 bases between. Clones were sequenced by immunoSEQ multiplex PCR, and TCRdb holds only the in-frame ones, with some missing. The sample includes approximately 150,000 clones, approximately 90% of them seen just once. The sequenced sample was peripheral blood. This sequence was found in a human donor in a cohort sampled during active COVID-19. The chain links TRBV5-1 to TRBJ2-3; maybe TRBD1 (5 bases). This CDR3 reads CASSSNFVGPTDTQYF. The CDR3 bases are TGCGCCAGCAGCTCAAACTTCGTGGGGCCCACAGATACGCAGTATTTT.